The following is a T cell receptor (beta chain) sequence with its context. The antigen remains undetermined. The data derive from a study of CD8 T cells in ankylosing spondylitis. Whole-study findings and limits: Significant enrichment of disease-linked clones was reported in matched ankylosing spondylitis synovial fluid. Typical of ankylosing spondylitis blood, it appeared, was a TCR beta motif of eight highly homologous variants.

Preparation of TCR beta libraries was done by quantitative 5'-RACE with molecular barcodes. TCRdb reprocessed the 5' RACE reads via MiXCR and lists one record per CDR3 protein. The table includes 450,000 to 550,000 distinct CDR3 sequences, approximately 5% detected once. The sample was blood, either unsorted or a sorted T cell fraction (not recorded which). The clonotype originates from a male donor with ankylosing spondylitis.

The CDR3 DNA sequence: TGCAGTGCAGGCAACGCGAGGGGCTCTGGCCAAGAGACCCAGTACTTC. This encodes CSAGNARGSGQETQYF. V gene TRBV20-1 combines with J gene TRBJ2-5; D might be TRBD1 or TRBD2, each matching 5 bases. This CDR3 region has 16 residues. CDR1 is DFQATT and CDR2 is SNEGSKA in the germline V gene (reference sequence). The V and J ends lost 6 bases and 1 base respectively, with 21 bases between them.